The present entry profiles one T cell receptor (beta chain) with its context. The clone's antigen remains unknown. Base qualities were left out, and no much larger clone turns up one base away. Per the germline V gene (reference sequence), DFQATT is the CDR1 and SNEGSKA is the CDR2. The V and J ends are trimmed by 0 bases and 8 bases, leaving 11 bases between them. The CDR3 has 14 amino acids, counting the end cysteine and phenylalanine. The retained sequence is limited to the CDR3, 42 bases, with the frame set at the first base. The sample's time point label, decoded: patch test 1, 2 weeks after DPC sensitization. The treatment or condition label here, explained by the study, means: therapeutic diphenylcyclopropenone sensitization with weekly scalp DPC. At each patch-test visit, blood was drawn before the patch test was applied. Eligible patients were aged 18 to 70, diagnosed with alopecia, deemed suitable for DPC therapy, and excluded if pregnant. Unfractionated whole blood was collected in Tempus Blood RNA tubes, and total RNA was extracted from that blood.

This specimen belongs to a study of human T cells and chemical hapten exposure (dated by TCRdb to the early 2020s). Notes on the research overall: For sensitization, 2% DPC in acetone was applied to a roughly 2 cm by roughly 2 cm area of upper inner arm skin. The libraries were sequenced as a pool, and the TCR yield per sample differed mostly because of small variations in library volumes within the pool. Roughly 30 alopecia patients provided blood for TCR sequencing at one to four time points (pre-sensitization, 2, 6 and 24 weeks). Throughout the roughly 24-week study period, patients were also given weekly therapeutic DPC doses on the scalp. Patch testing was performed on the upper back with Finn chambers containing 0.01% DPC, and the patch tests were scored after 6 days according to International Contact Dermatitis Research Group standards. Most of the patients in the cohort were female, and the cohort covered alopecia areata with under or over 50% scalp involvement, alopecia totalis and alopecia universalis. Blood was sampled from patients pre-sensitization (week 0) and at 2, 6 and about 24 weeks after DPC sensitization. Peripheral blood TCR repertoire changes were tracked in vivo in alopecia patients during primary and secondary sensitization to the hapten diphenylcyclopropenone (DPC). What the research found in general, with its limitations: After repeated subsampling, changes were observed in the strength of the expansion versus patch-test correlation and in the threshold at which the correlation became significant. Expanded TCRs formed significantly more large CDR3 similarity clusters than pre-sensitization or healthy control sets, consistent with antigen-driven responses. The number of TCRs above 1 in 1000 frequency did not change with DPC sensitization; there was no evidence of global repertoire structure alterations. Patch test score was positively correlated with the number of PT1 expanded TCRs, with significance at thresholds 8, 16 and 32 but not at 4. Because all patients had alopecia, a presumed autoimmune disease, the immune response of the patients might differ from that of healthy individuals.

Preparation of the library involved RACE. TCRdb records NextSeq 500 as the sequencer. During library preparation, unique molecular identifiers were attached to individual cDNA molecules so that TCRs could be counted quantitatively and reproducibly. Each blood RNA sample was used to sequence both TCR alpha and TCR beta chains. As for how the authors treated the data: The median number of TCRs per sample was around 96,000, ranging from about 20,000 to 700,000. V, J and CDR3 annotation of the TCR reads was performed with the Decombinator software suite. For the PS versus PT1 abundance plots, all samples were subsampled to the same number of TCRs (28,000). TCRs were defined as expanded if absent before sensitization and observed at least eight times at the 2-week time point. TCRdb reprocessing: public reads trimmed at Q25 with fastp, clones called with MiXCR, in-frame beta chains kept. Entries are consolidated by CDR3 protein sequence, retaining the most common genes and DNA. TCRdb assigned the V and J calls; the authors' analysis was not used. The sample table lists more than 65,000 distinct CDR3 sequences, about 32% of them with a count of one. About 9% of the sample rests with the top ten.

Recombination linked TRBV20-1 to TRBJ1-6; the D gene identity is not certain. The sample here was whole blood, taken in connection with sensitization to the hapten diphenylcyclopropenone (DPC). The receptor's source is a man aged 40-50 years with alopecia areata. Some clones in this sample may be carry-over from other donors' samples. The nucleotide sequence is TGCAGTGCTAGAGATCCCTGGGGAGATTCACCCCTCCACTTT. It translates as CSARDPWGDSPLHF.